Listed here are 31 T cell receptor beta chains from one sample, sequenced in a study of blood T cell repertoires in COVID-19. Produced via immunoSEQ multiplex PCR; TCRdb's table is partial and in-frame only. Of about 250,000 clones listed, less than 90% are singletons. Sequencing input: PBMCs or T cells enriched from blood (not recorded which). The receptors here all came from a woman aged 50 to 60 who had recovered from COVID-19.

This clone has just one count. This chain uses TRBV15 with TRBJ2-7; D unclear. This CDR3 is 13 amino acids long. V shed 0 bases and J shed 5 bases, with 8 bases lying between them. CDR1 LNHNV and CDR2 YYDKDF come from the germline V gene (reference sequence). DNA of the CDR3: TGTGCCACCAGCAGAGATACGGGTAACGAGCAGTACTTC. This encodes CATSRDTGNEQYF.

The CDR3 loop reads CSVEDSSRNGYTF. CDR3 coding DNA: TGCAGCGTTGAAGATAGCAGCCGTAATGGCTACACCTTC. The chain joins TRBV29-1 to TRBJ1-2; D is unclear. V shed 0 bases and J shed 6 bases, with 11 bases lying between them. Per the germline V gene, CDR1 is SQVTM and CDR2 is ANQGSEA. The CDR3 totals 13 residues. The whole variable domain, remainder taken from reference TRBV29-1 and TRBJ1-2, is SAVISQKPSRDICQRGTSLTIQCQVDSQVTMMFWYRQQPGQSLTLIATANQGSEATYESGFVIDKFPISRPNLTFSTLTVSNMSPEDSSIYLCSVEDSSRNGYTFGSGTRLTVV.

This chain links TRBV19 with TRBJ1-4; maybe TRBD1 (5 bases). Germline V lookup: CDR1 LNHDA, CDR2 SQIVND (reference sequence). V gave up 5 bases and J gave up 8 bases, with 18 bases separating them. The CDR3 is 15 residues long. This CDR3 reads CASSLPQGGFEKLFF. The CDR3 coding sequence is TGTGCCAGTAGTCTCCCCCAGGGTGGATTCGAAAAACTGTTTTTT.

The chain joins TRBV2 to TRBJ2-1, with D possibly matching TRBD2 (5 bases). V dropped 6 bases and J dropped 10 bases, with 19 bases sitting between them. This CDR3 comprises 14 residues. Per the germline V gene, CDR1 is SNHLY and CDR2 is FYNNEI. The CDR3 DNA sequence: TGTGCCAGCAGCGGAGGCGTCCGATTAGGGGAGCAGTTCTTC. Translated: CASSGGVRLGEQFF.

The rearrangement joins TRBV7-2 to TRBJ2-3; 8 nucleotides match TRBD1. The CDR3 has 14 residues. Germline loops: CDR1 SGHTA, CDR2 FQGNSA. Trimming removed 4 bases from V and 4 bases from J; junction bases left unmatched: 4. The CDR3, as DNA: TGTGCCAGCAGCTCGGCAGGGGGCGCAGATACGCAGTATTTT. Its protein is CASSSAGGADTQYF.

This chain links TRBV19 with TRBJ2-7, with TRBD1 matching 11 bases. The CDR3 is 14 amino acids. CDR1 is LNHDA, CDR2 SQIVND, per germline (reference sequence). V gave up 7 bases and J gave up 8 bases; unmatched junction bases: 10. CDR3 bases: TGTGCCAGTACCGCAGGGACAGGGGGTTTCCAGCAGTACTTC. Amino acids: CASTAGTGGFQQYF.

This chain links TRBV2 with TRBJ1-5; no definite D call. The V gene lost 7 bases and the J gene lost 6 bases, with 13 bases spanning the gap. Germline lookup yields CDR1 SNHLY and CDR2 FYNNEI. This CDR3 region has 13 residues. The chain's CDR3 is CASNSGGFQPQHF. CDR3 DNA: TGTGCCAGCAATTCAGGAGGGTTTCAGCCCCAGCATTTT.

This chain uses TRBV7-9 with TRBJ1-3; 7 bases map to TRBD1. The CDR3 has 17 amino acids. The germline CDR1 and CDR2 sequences are SEHNR and FQNEAQ (reference sequence). V lost 5 bases to trimming and J lost 0 bases; unmatched junction nucleotides: 10. The CDR3 DNA reads as TGTGCCAGCAGCGCAAATTTCAGGACAGGCTCTGGAAACACCATATATTTT. Translation gives CASSANFRTGSGNTIYF. Looking up the rest from reference TRBV7-9 and TRBJ1-3 gives the full variable domain: DTGVSQNPRHKITKRGQNVTFRCDPISEHNRLYWYRQTLGQGPEFLTYFQNEAQLEKSRLLSDRFSAERPKGSFSTLEIQRTEQGDSAMYLCASSANFRTGSGNTIYFGEGSWLTVV.

The CDR3 region is CASSRGGTVGPQHF. For the CDR3, the DNA is TGTGCCAGCAGCAGGGGAGGGACGGTGGGGCCCCAGCATTTT. This sequence joins TRBV9 and TRBJ1-5, with a tentative D call TRBD1 (5 bases). CDR1 is SGDLS and CDR2 is YYNGEE in the germline V gene. There are 14 residues in the CDR3. Trimming stripped 4 bases from V and 9 bases from J, with 17 bases between.

The V gene is TRBV19, the J gene TRBJ1-6; 9 nucleotides match TRBD1. Losses at the gene ends were 6 bases for V and 7 bases for J; bases not matched to a gene: 7. The CDR3 consists of 15 residues. Germline CDR1 reads LNHDA; CDR2 reads SQIVND (reference sequence). CDR3 sequence: CASSLRDRVNSPLHF. CDR3 bases: TGTGCCAGTAGCCTCCGGGACAGGGTAAATTCACCCCTCCACTTT.

The V gene is TRBV19, the J gene TRBJ1-4; 7 bases line up with TRBD1. Trimming removed 5 bases from V and 8 bases from J; junction bases left unmatched: 8. The CDR3 contains 14 residues. CDR1 is LNHDA, CDR2 SQIVND, per germline (reference sequence). CDR3 loop: CASSLRQGREKLFF. The CDR3 DNA follows: TGTGCCAGTAGTCTCCGACAGGGAAGGGAAAAACTGTTTTTT.

The CDR3 nucleotides read TGTGCCAGCAGTTTAAAATTTGGGGACAGGGGTTATGGCTACACCTTC. Its translation: CASSLKFGDRGYGYTF. The chain uses TRBV28 and TRBJ1-2; 10 bases are a match to TRBD1. CDR3 length: 16 amino acids. J gave up 5 bases and V 2 bases, and 8 bases lay outside the gene matches. The germline gives CDR1 MDHEN, CDR2 SYDVKM.

The chain couples TRBV5-1 to TRBJ2-3, with 11 bases fitting TRBD1. The V segment lost 4 bases and the J segment 4 bases; nucleotides outside the gene matches: 5. Germline values: CDR1 SGHRS, CDR2 YFSETQ. CDR3 length: 15 residues. For the CDR3, the DNA is TGCGCCAGCAGCACCGGACAGGGGGCAGCAGATACGCAGTATTTT. Translated, it gives CASSTGQGAADTQYF.

The chain has TRBV24-1 and TRBJ2-2; TRBD1 is a possible D gene (5 bases). The V and J ends lost 4 bases and 4 bases respectively, with 12 bases between them. From germline, CDR1 is KGHDR and CDR2 SFDVKD. This CDR3 contains 15 residues. CDR3 sequence: CATSDTRQTTGELFF. The CDR3 DNA sequence: TGTGCCACCAGTGACACGAGACAGACCACCGGGGAGCTGTTTTTT.

The chain employs TRBV19 and TRBJ1-2; perhaps TRBD1 as D (5 bases). V shed 5 bases and J shed 4 bases, with 11 bases lying between them. The germline gives CDR1 LNHDA, CDR2 SQIVND (reference sequence). This CDR3 contains 13 residues. The DNA of the CDR3 is TGTGCCAGTAGTGCCCAGGGAACCTATGGCTACACCTTC. Translation: CASSAQGTYGYTF. Complete variable domain (other parts from reference TRBV19 and TRBJ1-2): DGGITQSPKYLFRKEGQNVTLSCEQNLNHDAMYWYRQDPGQGLRLIYYSQIVNDFQKGDIAEGYSVSREKKESFPLTVTSAQKNPTAFYLCASSAQGTYGYTFGSGTRLTVV.

The chain combines TRBV4-1 with TRBJ1-5; 7 bases line up with TRBD1. The V gene's germline CDR1 is MGHRA and CDR2 YSYEKL. V trimming: 1 base; J trimming: 7 bases; junction bases outside the gene matches: 7. The CDR3 is 15 residues long. CDR3 sequence (DNA): TGCGCCAGCAGCCAAGTAGGGGGCGGAGGACAGCCCCAGCATTTT. The encoded protein is CASSQVGGGGQPQHF.

The chain joins TRBV28 to TRBJ1-2; 10 bases map to TRBD1. CDR1 and CDR2 (germline): MDHEN, SYDVKM. The CDR3 consists of 16 residues. V shed 6 bases and J 8 bases; nucleotides not matched to a gene: 15. CDR3 DNA sequence: TGTGCCAGCAGCCCTACACACCGACAGGGGGCACGGGGCTACACCTTC. It is translated as CASSPTHRQGARGYTF.

In DNA, the CDR3 is TGTGCCAGCAGTTTGAGGGTGGCTAGCGGGAGTCGGGAGACCCAGTACTTC. This translates into CASSLRVASGSRETQYF. The V gene is TRBV27, the J gene TRBJ2-5, with 10 bases matching TRBD2. Germline V gene data show CDR1 as MNHEY and CDR2 as SMNVEV (reference sequence). The CDR3 length is 17 residues. The V gene end was trimmed by 3 bases and the J gene end by 5 bases; junction bases not matched to a gene: 12.

As DNA, the CDR3 is TGCGCCAGCGGAGGACGGATGAACACTGAAGCTTTCTTT. This translates into CASGGRMNTEAFF. This chain uses TRBV5-1 with TRBJ1-1, with D hard to call. The CDR3 runs 13 residues. Germline lookup yields CDR1 SGHRS and CDR2 YFSETQ. Trimming shortened V by 7 bases and J by 0 bases, and 10 bases separated the two germline ends.

The rearrangement uses TRBV4-3 and TRBJ1-4; TRBD1 might be the D (5 bases). Per the germline V gene, CDR1 is LGHNA and CDR2 is YSLEER. Trimming pared 1 base from V and 1 base from J, leaving 13 bases between. The CDR3 is 17 residues long. CDR3 in DNA: TGCGCCAGCAGCCAAGTCGGCAGGAGGGGAACTAATGAAAAACTGTTTTTT. Residues: CASSQVGRRGTNEKLFF.

The chain uses TRBV12-3 or TRBV12-4 and TRBJ2-1; 10 positions match TRBD2. Trimming at V came to 7 bases and at J to 13 bases, leaving 7 bases not matched to a gene. The CDR3 loop spans 12 amino acids. CDR3 sequence (DNA): TGTGCCAGCACCCCTGGACTAGCGGCCCAGTTCTTC. Protein sequence: CASTPGLAAQFF.

The chain couples TRBV4-2 to TRBJ2-5, with TRBD2 matching 7 bases. This CDR3 spans 15 amino acids. After removal of 0 bases from V and 4 bases from J, the junction contained 5 bases not matched to a gene. The germline gives CDR1 LGHNA, CDR2 YNFKEQ. In nucleotides, the CDR3 is TGTGCCAGCAGCCAAGATCTGGCTAGCGGAGAGACCCAGTACTTC. Protein: CASSQDLASGETQYF.

This clone showed up just once. The chain links TRBV27 to TRBJ1-6; D is possibly TRBD1 (5 bases). Per germline, CDR1 MNHEY and CDR2 SMNVEV (reference sequence). The CDR3 is 15 amino acids. Trimming removed 6 bases from V and 7 bases from J, with 16 bases in between. DNA for the CDR3: TGTGCCAGCAGGGTGTGGGGCCTACTGAATTCACCCCTCCACTTT. It codes for CASRVWGLLNSPLHF.

V and J are TRBV7-3 and TRBJ2-3; D is possibly TRBD2 (5 bases). The CDR3 contains 14 residues. Per the germline V gene, CDR1 is SGHTA and CDR2 is FQGTGA. V gave up 5 bases and J gave up 5 bases, with 14 bases separating them. DNA of the CDR3: TGTGCCAGCAGCCGAGTCCGGACTGAAGATACGCAGTATTTT. Protein: CASSRVRTEDTQYF.

The chain has TRBV7-2 and TRBJ1-2; D perhaps matches TRBD1 (6 bases). The V end lost 4 bases, the J end lost 4 bases, and 10 bases lay between the germline ends. The CDR3 totals 13 residues. The germline V gene encodes CDR1 SGHTA and CDR2 FQGNSA. CDR3 sequence reads: CASSSQGIYGYTF. Here the CDR3 DNA reads TGTGCCAGCAGCTCGCAGGGGATCTATGGCTACACCTTC.

This chain connects TRBV28 to TRBJ1-3; D ambiguous. Germline-derived CDR1 and CDR2 are MDHEN and SYDVKM. The CDR3 covers 14 residues. Trimming took 6 bases from V and 0 from J, leaving 9 bases between them. The CDR3 nucleotides read TGTGCCAGCAGGGCAGCGAGCTCTGGAAACACCATATATTTT. Translation: CASRAASSGNTIYF.

CDR3 protein: CATSDRQDFQPQHF. The CDR3 coding sequence is TGTGCCACCAGTGATCGACAGGACTTTCAGCCCCAGCATTTT. This chain joins TRBV24-1 and TRBJ1-5; a weak D match, TRBD1 (6 bases). This CDR3 region has 14 residues. The V and J ends lost 3 bases and 6 bases respectively, with 11 bases between them. Germline-derived CDR1 and CDR2 are KGHDR and SFDVKD.

This chain connects TRBV5-5 to TRBJ1-2; 7 bases align to TRBD1. Losses at the gene ends were 4 bases for V and 5 bases for J; bases not matched to a gene: 11. The CDR3 loop spans 15 amino acids. Germline CDR1 and CDR2: SGHKS and YYEKEE (reference sequence). The CDR3, as DNA: TGTGCCAGCAGCGTACAACAGGGGCTTGGGTATGGCTACACCTTC. Amino acids: CASSVQQGLGYGYTF.

The chain has TRBV11-2 and TRBJ2-1; 12 nucleotides match TRBD2. Germline CDR1 reads SGHAT; CDR2 reads FQNNGV. V shed 1 base and J 16 bases; nucleotides not matched to a gene: 14. CDR3 length: 16 residues. The CDR3 sequence is CASSLASLAGGVLVFF. In nucleotides, the CDR3 is TGTGCCAGCAGCTTAGCGTCCCTAGCGGGAGGGGTCTTAGTTTTCTTC.

CDR3 nucleotides: TGTGCCAGCAGCCTTGGCCCGGAGTTGAACACTGAAGCTTTCTTT. Translation: CASSLGPELNTEAFF. V and J are TRBV7-8 and TRBJ1-1; D unresolved. Germline loops: CDR1 SGHVS, CDR2 FQNEAQ. The CDR3 loop spans 15 amino acids. The ends were cut back, 5 bases at V and 0 bases at J, with 13 bases in the middle.

This clone was found once. The chain links TRBV4-1 to TRBJ1-4; no firm D call. Trimming removed 3 bases at V and 4 bases at J, with 15 bases between. Germline loops: CDR1 MGHRA, CDR2 YSYEKL. There are 16 residues in the CDR3. CDR3 sequence (DNA): TGCGCCAGCAGCCATAGAATCCTGGCGGGTAATGAAAAACTGTTTTTT. Translating gives CASSHRILAGNEKLFF.